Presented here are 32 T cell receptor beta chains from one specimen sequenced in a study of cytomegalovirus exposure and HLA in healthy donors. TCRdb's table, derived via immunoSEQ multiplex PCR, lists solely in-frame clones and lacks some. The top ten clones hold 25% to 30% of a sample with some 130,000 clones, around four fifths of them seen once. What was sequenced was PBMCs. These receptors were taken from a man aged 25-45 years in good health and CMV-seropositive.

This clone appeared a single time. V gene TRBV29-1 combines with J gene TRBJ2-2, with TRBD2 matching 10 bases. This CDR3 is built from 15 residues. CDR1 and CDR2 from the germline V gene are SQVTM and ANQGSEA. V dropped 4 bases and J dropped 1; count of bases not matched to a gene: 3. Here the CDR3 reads CSVALAGLNTGELFF. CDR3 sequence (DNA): TGCAGCGTTGCACTAGCGGGGTTGAACACCGGGGAGCTGTTTTTT.

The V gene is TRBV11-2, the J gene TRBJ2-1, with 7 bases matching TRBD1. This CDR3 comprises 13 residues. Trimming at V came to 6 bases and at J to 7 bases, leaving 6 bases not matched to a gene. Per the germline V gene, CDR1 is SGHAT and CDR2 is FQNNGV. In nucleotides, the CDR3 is TGTGCCAGCAGTTCCACAGGGGTGAATGAGCAGTTCTTC. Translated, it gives CASSSTGVNEQFF.

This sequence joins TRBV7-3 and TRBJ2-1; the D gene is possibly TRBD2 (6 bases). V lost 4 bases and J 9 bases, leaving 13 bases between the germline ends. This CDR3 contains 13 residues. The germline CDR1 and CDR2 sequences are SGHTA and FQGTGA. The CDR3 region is CASSYRDWGEQFF. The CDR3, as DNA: TGTGCCAGCAGCTACCGGGACTGGGGTGAGCAGTTCTTC.

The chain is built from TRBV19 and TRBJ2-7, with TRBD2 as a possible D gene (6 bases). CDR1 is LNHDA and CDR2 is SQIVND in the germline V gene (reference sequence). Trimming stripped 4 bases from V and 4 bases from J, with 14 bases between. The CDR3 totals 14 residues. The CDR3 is CASSTRRGEYEQYF. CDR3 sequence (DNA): TGTGCCAGTAGTACTCGGAGGGGAGAGTACGAGCAGTACTTC.

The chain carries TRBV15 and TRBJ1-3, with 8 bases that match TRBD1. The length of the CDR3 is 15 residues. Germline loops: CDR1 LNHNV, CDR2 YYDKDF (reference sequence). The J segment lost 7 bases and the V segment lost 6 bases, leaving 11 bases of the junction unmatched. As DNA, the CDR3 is TGTGCCACCAGGAGGACAGGGACTTCGAGTAACACCATATATTTT. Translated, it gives CATRRTGTSSNTIYF.

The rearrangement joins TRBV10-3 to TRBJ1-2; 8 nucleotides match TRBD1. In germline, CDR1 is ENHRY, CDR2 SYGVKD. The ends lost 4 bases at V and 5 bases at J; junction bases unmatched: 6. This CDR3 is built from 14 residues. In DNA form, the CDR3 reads TGTGCCATCAGTGGAGGACAGGGTGCTTATGGCTACACCTTC. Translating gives CAISGGQGAYGYTF.

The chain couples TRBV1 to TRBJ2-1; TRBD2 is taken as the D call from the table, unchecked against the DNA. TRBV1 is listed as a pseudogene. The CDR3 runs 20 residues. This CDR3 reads CTSSQEKLAGGQWVHNEQFF. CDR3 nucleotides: TGCACCAGCAGCCAAGAGAAACTAGCGGGGGGTCAGTGGGTCCACAATGAGCAGTTCTTC.

The CDR3 is CAISDQGARGYTF. The CDR3 bases are TGTGCCATCAGTGACCAGGGGGCTCGTGGCTACACCTTC. This chain joins TRBV10-3 and TRBJ1-2; 8 bases agree with TRBD1. Germline V gives CDR1 ENHRY, CDR2 SYGVKD. The trim removed 3 bases at V and 7 bases at J, leaving 4 bases unmatched. This CDR3 has 13 residues.

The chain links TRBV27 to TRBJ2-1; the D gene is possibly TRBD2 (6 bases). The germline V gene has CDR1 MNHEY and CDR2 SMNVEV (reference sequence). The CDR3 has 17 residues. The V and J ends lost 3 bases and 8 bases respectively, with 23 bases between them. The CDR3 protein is CASSFPVGGGMGHEQFF. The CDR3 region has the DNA TGTGCCAGCAGTTTCCCGGTGGGGGGAGGAATGGGCCATGAGCAGTTCTTC.

DNA for the CDR3: TGTGCCAGCAGTGAGGCAGGGGTGAACACTGAAGCTTTCTTT. Translating it yields CASSEAGVNTEAFF. The chain recombines TRBV6-1 with TRBJ1-1; a weak D match, TRBD1 (6 bases). Trimming took off 3 bases at V and 0 bases at J, with 8 bases between the two ends. The germline V gene encodes CDR1 MNHNS and CDR2 SASEGT. This CDR3 is 14 amino acids long.

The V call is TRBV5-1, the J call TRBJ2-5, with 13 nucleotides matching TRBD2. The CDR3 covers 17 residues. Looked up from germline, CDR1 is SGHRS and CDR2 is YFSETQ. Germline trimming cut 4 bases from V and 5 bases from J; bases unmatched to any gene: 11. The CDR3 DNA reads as TGCGCCAGCAGCCCTGGACTAGCGGGAGTTGGTATTGAGACCCAGTACTTC. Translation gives CASSPGLAGVGIETQYF.

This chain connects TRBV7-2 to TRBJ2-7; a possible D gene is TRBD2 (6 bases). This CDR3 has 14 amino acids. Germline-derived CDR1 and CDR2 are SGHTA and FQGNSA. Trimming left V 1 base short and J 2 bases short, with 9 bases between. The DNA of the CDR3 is TGTGCCAGCAGCTTAGGACTAGGGACCTACGAGCAGTACTTC. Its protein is CASSLGLGTYEQYF.

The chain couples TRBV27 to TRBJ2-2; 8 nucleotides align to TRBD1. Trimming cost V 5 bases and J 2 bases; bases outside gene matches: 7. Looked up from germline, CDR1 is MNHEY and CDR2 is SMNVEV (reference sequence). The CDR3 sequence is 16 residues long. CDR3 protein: CASSKHRGANTGELFF. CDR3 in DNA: TGTGCCAGCAGTAAACACAGGGGGGCCAACACCGGGGAGCTGTTTTTT.

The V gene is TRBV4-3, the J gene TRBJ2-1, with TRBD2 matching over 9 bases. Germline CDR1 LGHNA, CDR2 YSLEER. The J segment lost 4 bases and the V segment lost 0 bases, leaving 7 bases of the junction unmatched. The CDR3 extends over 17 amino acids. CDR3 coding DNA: TGCGCCAGCAGCCAAGATAGACTAGCGGATTGGTACAATGAGCAGTTCTTC. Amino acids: CASSQDRLADWYNEQFF.

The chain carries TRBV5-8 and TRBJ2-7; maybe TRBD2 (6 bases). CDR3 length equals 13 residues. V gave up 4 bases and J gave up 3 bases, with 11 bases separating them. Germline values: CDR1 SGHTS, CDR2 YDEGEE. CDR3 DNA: TGTGCCAGCAGCCCTGACGGGGGCTACGAGCAGTACTTC. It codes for CASSPDGGYEQYF.

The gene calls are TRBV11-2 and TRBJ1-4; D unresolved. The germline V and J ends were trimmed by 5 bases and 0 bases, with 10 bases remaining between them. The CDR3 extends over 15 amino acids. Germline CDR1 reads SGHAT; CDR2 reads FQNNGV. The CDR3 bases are TGTGCCAGCAGCAACCGGGTTACAACTAATGAAAAACTGTTTTTT. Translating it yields CASSNRVTTNEKLFF.

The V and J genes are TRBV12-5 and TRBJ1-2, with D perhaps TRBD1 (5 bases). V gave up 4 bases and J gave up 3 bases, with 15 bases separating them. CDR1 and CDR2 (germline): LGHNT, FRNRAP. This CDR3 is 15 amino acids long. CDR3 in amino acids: CASGSPPPRDYGYTF. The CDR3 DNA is TGTGCTAGTGGTTCCCCACCTCCCAGGGACTATGGCTACACCTTC.

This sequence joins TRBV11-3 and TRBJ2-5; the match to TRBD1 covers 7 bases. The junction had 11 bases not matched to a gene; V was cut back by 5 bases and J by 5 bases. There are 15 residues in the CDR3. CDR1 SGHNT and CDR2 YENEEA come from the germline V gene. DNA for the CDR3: TGTGCCAGCAGCAAGAAGGCAGGGGGTTGGGAGACCCAGTACTTC. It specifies CASSKKAGGWETQYF. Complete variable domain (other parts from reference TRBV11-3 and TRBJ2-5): EAGVVQSPRYKIIEKKQPVAFWCNPISGHNTLYWYLQNLGQGPELLIRYENEEAVDDSQLPKDRFSAERLKGVDSTLKIQPAELGDSAVYLCASSKKAGGWETQYFGPGTRLLVL.

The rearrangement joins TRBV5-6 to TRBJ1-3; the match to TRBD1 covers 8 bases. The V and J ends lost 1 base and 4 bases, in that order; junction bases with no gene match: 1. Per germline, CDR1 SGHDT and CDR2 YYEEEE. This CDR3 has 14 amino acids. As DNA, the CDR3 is TGTGCCAGCAGCTTGACAGGGGGAGGAAACACCATATATTTT. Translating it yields CASSLTGGGNTIYF. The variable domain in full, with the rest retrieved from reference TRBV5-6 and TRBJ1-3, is DAGVTQSPTHLIKTRGQQVTLRCSPKSGHDTVSWYQQALGQGPQFIFQYYEEEERQRGNFPDRFSGHQFPNYSSELNVNALLLGDSALYLCASSLTGGGNTIYFGEGSWLTVV.

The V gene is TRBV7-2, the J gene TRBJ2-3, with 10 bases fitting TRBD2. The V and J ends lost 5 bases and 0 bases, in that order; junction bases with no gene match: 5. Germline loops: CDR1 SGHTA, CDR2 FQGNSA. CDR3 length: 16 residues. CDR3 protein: CASSTAGGPSTDTQYF. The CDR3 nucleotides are TGTGCCAGCAGCACAGCGGGGGGGCCGAGCACAGATACGCAGTATTTT.

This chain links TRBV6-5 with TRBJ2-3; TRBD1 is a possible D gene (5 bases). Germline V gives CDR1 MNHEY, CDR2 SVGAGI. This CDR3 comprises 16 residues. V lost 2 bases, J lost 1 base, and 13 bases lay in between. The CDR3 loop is CASSYLGADGTDTQYF. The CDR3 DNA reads TGTGCCAGCAGTTACCTAGGGGCGGACGGCACAGATACGCAGTATTTT.

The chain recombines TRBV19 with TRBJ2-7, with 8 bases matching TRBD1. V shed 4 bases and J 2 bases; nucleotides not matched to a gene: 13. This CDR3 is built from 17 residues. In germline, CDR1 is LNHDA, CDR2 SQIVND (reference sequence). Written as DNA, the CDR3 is TGTGCCAGTAGTACAAGGGATGACAGGGGTACCCCCTACGAGCAGTACTTC. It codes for CASSTRDDRGTPYEQYF.

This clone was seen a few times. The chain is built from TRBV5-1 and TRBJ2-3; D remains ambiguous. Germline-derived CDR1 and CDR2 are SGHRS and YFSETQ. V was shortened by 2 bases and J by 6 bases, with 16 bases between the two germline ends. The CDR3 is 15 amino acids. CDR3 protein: CASSLSPGYGDTQYF. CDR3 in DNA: TGCGCCAGCAGCTTATCCCCCGGGTATGGGGATACGCAGTATTTT.

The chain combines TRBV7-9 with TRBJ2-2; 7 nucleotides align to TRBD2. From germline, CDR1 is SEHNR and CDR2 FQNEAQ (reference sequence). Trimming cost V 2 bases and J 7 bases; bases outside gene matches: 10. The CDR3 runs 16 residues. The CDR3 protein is CASSLQGGVSIGELFF. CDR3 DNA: TGTGCCAGCAGCTTACAGGGAGGGGTGTCGATCGGGGAGCTGTTTTTT.

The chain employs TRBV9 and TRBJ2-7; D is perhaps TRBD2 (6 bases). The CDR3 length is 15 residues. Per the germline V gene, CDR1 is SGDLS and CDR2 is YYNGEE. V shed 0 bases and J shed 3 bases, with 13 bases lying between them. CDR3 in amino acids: CASSVAAGGGYEQYF. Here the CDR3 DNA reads TGTGCCAGCAGCGTAGCAGCGGGCGGTGGCTACGAGCAGTACTTC.

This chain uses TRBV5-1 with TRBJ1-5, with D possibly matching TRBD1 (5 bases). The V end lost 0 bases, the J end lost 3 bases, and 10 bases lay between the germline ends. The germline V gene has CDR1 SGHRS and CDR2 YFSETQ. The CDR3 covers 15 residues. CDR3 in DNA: TGCGCCAGCAGCTTGGGCGGGGACCCCAATCAGCCCCAGCATTTT. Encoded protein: CASSLGGDPNQPQHF.

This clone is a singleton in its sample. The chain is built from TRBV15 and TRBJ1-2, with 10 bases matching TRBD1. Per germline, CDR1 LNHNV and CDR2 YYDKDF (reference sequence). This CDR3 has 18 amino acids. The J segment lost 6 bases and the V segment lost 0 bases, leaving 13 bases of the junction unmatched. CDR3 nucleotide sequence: TGTGCCACCAGCAGAGAAAGGACAGGGGGGCTGAGAGGCCATGGCTACACCTTC. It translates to CATSRERTGGLRGHGYTF.

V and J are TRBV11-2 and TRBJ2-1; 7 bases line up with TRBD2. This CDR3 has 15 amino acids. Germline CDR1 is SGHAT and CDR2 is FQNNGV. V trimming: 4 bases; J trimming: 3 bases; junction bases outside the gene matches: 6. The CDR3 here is CASSSLARVYNEQFF. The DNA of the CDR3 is TGTGCCAGCAGCTCACTAGCGAGAGTCTACAATGAGCAGTTCTTC.

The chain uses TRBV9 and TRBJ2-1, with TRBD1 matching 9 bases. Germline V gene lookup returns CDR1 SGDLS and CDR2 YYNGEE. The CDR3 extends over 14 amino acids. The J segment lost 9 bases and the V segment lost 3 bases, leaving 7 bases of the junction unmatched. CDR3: CASSATTGGGEQFF. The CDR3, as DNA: TGTGCCAGCAGCGCAACTACAGGGGGCGGTGAGCAGTTCTTC.

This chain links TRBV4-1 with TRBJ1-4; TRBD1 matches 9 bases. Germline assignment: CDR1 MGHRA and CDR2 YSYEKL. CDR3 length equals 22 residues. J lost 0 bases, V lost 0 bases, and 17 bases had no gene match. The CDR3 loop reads CASSQDRGFPDRGLTTNEKLFF. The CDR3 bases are TGCGCCAGCAGCCAAGATCGAGGGTTTCCTGACAGGGGGTTAACAACTAATGAAAAACTGTTTTTT.

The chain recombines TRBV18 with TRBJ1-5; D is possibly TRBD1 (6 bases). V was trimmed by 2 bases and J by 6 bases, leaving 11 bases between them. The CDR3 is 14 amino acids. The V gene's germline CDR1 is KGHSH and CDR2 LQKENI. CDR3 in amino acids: CASSPAMTGQPQHF. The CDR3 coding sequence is TGTGCCAGCTCACCAGCAATGACAGGTCAGCCCCAGCATTTT.

The CDR3 reads CASSEPGQLNYGYTF. The DNA of the CDR3 is TGTGCCAGCAGTGAACCGGGACAGCTTAACTATGGCTACACCTTC. The rearrangement uses TRBV6-1 and TRBJ1-2, with TRBD1 identical over 7 bases. Germline CDR1 MNHNS, CDR2 SASEGT. J was trimmed by 1 base and V by 2 bases; bases with no gene match: 4. This CDR3 has 15 amino acids.